This T cell receptor (beta chain) appears in the sequencing data of a study of human T cells and chemical hapten exposure. TCRdb re-called the RACE reads through MiXCR, storing one row per CDR3 protein. The sample carries 35,000 to 45,000 distinct CDR3 sequences, roughly 13% recorded once. The table lists this clonotype with many counts. Time point described: patch test 3, about 24 weeks after DPC sensitization. Treatment meaning: therapeutic diphenylcyclopropenone sensitization with weekly scalp DPC. Unfractionated whole blood served as the source for total RNA extraction. CDR1 LGHNA and CDR2 YSLEER come from the germline V gene. The CDR3 spans 13 residues. V was cut by 1 base and J by 4 bases, with 7 bases left in between.

The sample was whole blood, taken in connection with sensitization to the hapten diphenylcyclopropenone (DPC). V gene TRBV4-3 combines with J gene TRBJ1-1, with unresolved D. The receptor was derived from a woman aged 40 to 50 with alopecia areata. Some clones in this sample may be carry-over from other donors' samples. CDR3 amino acids: CASSQVRSTEAFF. CDR3 in DNA: TGCGCCAGCAGCCAAGTAAGGAGCACTGAAGCTTTCTTT.